One and the same sample provided the 25 T cell receptor beta chains below, sequenced in a study of CD8+ T cells in alopecia areata. RNA was extracted and reverse transcribed into cDNA as the sequencing template. Sequencing used immunoSEQ multiplex PCR; TCRdb keeps in-frame clones, though not all of them. The table shows 150,000 to 200,000 clones, with roughly 60% occurring only once. Sample treatment: oral pan-JAK inhibitor, 5-10 mg twice daily. Sequenced here: CD4+ T cells sorted from blood, sampled at week 24, from a patient treated with tofacitinib. The receptors originated from a human donor with alopecia areata.

CDR3 sequence reads: CASSWTGEAGELFF. The DNA of the CDR3 is TGTGCCAGCAGTTGGACAGGGGAGGCCGGGGAGCTGTTTTTT. V and J are TRBV6-6 and TRBJ2-2, with TRBD1 identical over 9 bases. Trimming at V came to 4 bases and at J to 6 bases, leaving 3 bases not matched to a gene. In germline, CDR1 is MNHNY, CDR2 SVGAGI (reference sequence). There are 14 residues in the CDR3.

The chain joins TRBV30 to TRBJ2-1; 13 bases map to TRBD2. Germline assignment: CDR1 GTSNPN and CDR2 SVGIG (reference sequence). This CDR3 has 15 amino acids. The J segment lost 10 bases and the V segment lost 3 bases, leaving 9 bases of the junction unmatched. The chain's CDR3 is CAWRLRLAGGREQFF. The CDR3 coding sequence is TGTGCCTGGAGACTGAGACTAGCGGGGGGTCGCGAGCAGTTCTTC. The entire variable domain, with the rest obtained from reference TRBV30 and TRBJ2-1, is as follows: SQTIHQWPATLVQPVGSPLSLECTVEGTSNPNLYWYRQAAGRGLQLLFYSVGIGQISSEVPQNLSASRPQDRQFILSSKKLLLSDSGFYLCAWRLRLAGGREQFFGPGTRLTVL.

The chain has TRBV30 and TRBJ2-7; D uncertain. Germline lookup yields CDR1 GTSNPN and CDR2 SVGIG (reference sequence). V was clipped by 0 bases and J by 8 bases, with 11 bases between them. The CDR3 consists of 12 residues. The CDR3 sequence: CAWSVRPFKQYF. CDR3 bases: TGTGCCTGGAGTGTACGGCCTTTTAAGCAGTACTTC.

CDR3 in amino acids: CASSLDAGSSYGYTF. CDR3 in DNA: TGTGCCAGCAGCTTAGACGCAGGGAGTAGCTATGGCTACACCTTC. V and J are TRBV7-9 and TRBJ1-2; D perhaps matches TRBD1 (5 bases). The CDR3 totals 15 residues. Germline V gene sequence: CDR1 SEHNR, CDR2 FQNEAQ (reference sequence). V was pared by 1 base and J by 4 bases, with 13 bases between.

The chain carries TRBV13 and TRBJ1-1; TRBD1 matches at 9 bases. This CDR3 is 14 amino acids long. Germline V gene sequence: CDR1 PRHDT, CDR2 FYEKMQ (reference sequence). V was clipped by 5 bases and J by 5 bases; unmatched bases: 6. The CDR3 DNA reads as TGTGCCAGCAGCGTACAGGGGGCGCAGACTGAAGCTTTCTTT. This codes for CASSVQGAQTEAFF. Combining the CDR3 with reference TRBV13 and TRBJ1-1 gives the whole variable domain AAGVIQSPRHLIKEKRETATLKCYPIPRHDTVYWYQQGPGQDPQFLISFYEKMQSDKGSIPDRFSAQQFSDYHSELNMSSLELGDSALYFCASSVQGAQTEAFFGQGTRLTVV.

The chain is built from TRBV6-5 and TRBJ2-3; TRBD2 might be the D (6 bases). Looked up from germline, CDR1 is MNHEY and CDR2 is SVGAGI. The CDR3 is made up of 14 amino acids. Trimming shortened V by 8 bases and J by 0 bases, and 12 bases separated the two germline ends. The CDR3 protein is CASSLGGSTDTQYF. The CDR3, as DNA: TGTGCCAGCTCCCTTGGGGGGAGCACAGATACGCAGTATTTT.

V and J are TRBV15 and TRBJ2-2, with 8 bases lining up with TRBD1. The germline V gene has CDR1 LNHNV and CDR2 YYDKDF (reference sequence). Unmatched junction bases numbered 5, after V lost 3 bases and J lost 5 bases. This CDR3 is 15 amino acids long. The CDR3 is CATSRDRAGTGELFF. The CDR3, as DNA: TGTGCCACCAGCAGGGACAGGGCGGGGACCGGGGAGCTGTTTTTT.

The rearrangement uses TRBV6-5 and TRBJ1-1; no reliable D call. Trimming took 8 bases from V and 4 from J, leaving 17 bases between them. The CDR3 sequence is 14 residues long. Per the germline V gene, CDR1 is MNHEY and CDR2 is SVGAGI. CDR3 nucleotide sequence: TGTGCCAGCCGGGAGACATATGTCAGCACTGAAGCTTTCTTT. Translation: CASRETYVSTEAFF.

This clone has more than one count but fewer than ten. CDR3 DNA: TGTGCCACCAGCTGGAATAGCGGACCTGTGGATGGTGAGCAGTTCTTC. Protein product: CATSWNSGPVDGEQFF. V gene TRBV15 combines with J gene TRBJ2-1; tentative D call: TRBD2 (6 bases). The germline V gene encodes CDR1 LNHNV and CDR2 YYDKDF (reference sequence). This CDR3 comprises 16 residues. Trimming removed 5 bases at V and 9 bases at J, with 23 bases between.

This clone was seen repeatedly, ten times or more. The V and J genes are TRBV6-1 and TRBJ2-3; the match to TRBD1 covers 7 bases. The V gene's germline CDR1 is MNHNS and CDR2 SASEGT. The CDR3 totals 13 residues. J gave up 5 bases and V 5 bases, and 4 bases lay outside the gene matches. The chain's CDR3 is CASSSHRGDTQYF. The CDR3 DNA reads TGTGCCAGCAGTTCCCACAGGGGAGATACGCAGTATTTT.

The V gene is TRBV29-1, the J gene TRBJ2-3, with 10 nucleotides matching TRBD2. The germline V gene has CDR1 SQVTM and CDR2 ANQGSEA. V shed 7 bases, J shed 2 bases, and the junction held 9 bases outside the gene matches. CDR3 size: 15 residues. The CDR3 loop is CSAAPGLANTDTQYF. The CDR3 DNA reads as TGCAGCGCGGCCCCGGGACTAGCGAACACAGATACGCAGTATTTT.

The J gene is TRBJ2-7, the V gene TRBV20-1, with D hard to call. Trimming removed 0 bases from V and 7 bases from J, with 7 bases in between. The germline V gene encodes CDR1 DFQATT and CDR2 SNEGSKA (reference sequence). There are 11 residues in the CDR3. This chain's CDR3 is CSARDPPEQYF. The CDR3 nucleotides are TGCAGTGCTAGAGATCCGCCTGAGCAGTACTTC.

The CDR3 bases are TGTGCCAGCACCTCGGACCGTGACATTCAGTACTTC. This gives the protein CASTSDRDIQYF. V gene TRBV27 combines with J gene TRBJ2-4, with unresolved D. V was shortened by 7 bases and J by 8 bases, with 12 bases between the two germline ends. This CDR3 region has 12 residues. CDR1 and CDR2 from the germline V gene are MNHEY and SMNVEV (reference sequence).

This clone was counted only a few times. The chain recombines TRBV19 with TRBJ1-2; D unresolved. Germline CDR1 is LNHDA and CDR2 is SQIVND (reference sequence). CDR3 length: 14 amino acids. V gave up 5 bases and J gave up 2 bases, with 12 bases separating them. The CDR3 loop reads CASSLGVGNYGYTF. DNA for the CDR3: TGTGCCAGTAGTTTGGGAGTGGGGAACTATGGCTACACCTTC.

The genes are TRBV27 and TRBJ1-1; D is perhaps TRBD1 (5 bases). Per germline, CDR1 MNHEY and CDR2 SMNVEV (reference sequence). The CDR3 is made up of 15 amino acids. The V gene lost 7 bases and the J gene lost 0 bases, with 15 bases spanning the gap. CDR3 DNA: TGTGCCAGCATCACACGGGGAGGGGTGAACACTGAAGCTTTCTTT. It translates to CASITRGGVNTEAFF.

The chain has TRBV4-3 and TRBJ2-3, with 9 bases matching TRBD2. This CDR3 is built from 14 residues. Germline trimming cut 3 bases from V and 5 bases from J; bases unmatched to any gene: 3. Germline V gene sequence: CDR1 LGHNA, CDR2 YSLEER. Here the CDR3 DNA reads TGCGCCAGCAGCCAGCGGGGGGGCGAAGATACGCAGTATTTT. Protein product: CASSQRGGEDTQYF.

This sequence joins TRBV23-1 and TRBJ1-2; 8 nucleotides agree with TRBD1. TRBV23-1 is labeled an ORF, and its function is uncertain. CDR3 length: 13 amino acids. V lost 4 bases to trimming and J lost 6 bases; unmatched junction nucleotides: 4. CDR3 nucleotides: TGCGCCAGCAGTCTGAAACAGGGGGATGGCTACACCTTC. It codes for CASSLKQGDGYTF.

This clone came up a few times. This chain uses TRBV14 with TRBJ2-1; 9 bases align to TRBD1. The CDR3 sequence is 17 residues long. With 0 bases clipped from V and 7 bases from J, the junction kept 10 bases outside the gene matches. Germline lookup yields CDR1 SGHDN and CDR2 FVKESK. CDR3 loop: CASSQDLSLGQGNEQFF. CDR3 in DNA: TGTGCCAGCAGCCAAGATCTCTCCCTGGGACAGGGTAATGAGCAGTTCTTC.

The chain links TRBV7-2 to TRBJ2-2, with D possibly TRBD1 on 6 matching bases. The V and J ends lost 7 bases and 4 bases respectively, with 16 bases between them. This CDR3 comprises 15 residues. CDR1 is SGHTA, CDR2 FQGNSA, per germline. CDR3: CASTRQASATGELFF. In DNA form, the CDR3 reads TGTGCCAGCACTAGACAGGCCTCGGCCACCGGGGAGCTGTTTTTT.

J is TRBJ1-2 and V is TRBV30; tentative D call: TRBD1 (6 bases). The CDR3 length is 13 residues. V lost 5 bases, J lost 4 bases, and 14 bases lay in between. Germline V CDR1 and CDR2: GTSNPN, SVGIG (reference sequence). The CDR3 nucleotides read TGTGCCTGGGTAACAGGGCTAGGCTATGGCTACACCTTC. This codes for CAWVTGLGYGYTF.

The chain couples TRBV15 to TRBJ2-4; 14 bases line up with TRBD2. The CDR3 runs 17 residues. Germline lookup yields CDR1 LNHNV and CDR2 YYDKDF (reference sequence). V lost 1 base, J lost 6 bases, and 5 bases stayed unmatched. CDR3 sequence reads: CATSRATSGGGGNIQYF. CDR3 DNA sequence: TGTGCCACCAGCAGAGCGACTAGCGGGGGGGGCGGAAACATTCAGTACTTC.

This clone was detected once. V and J are TRBV4-3 and TRBJ1-1; D not resolved. The CDR3 covers 16 residues. V was clipped by 0 bases and J by 0 bases, with 11 bases between them. Germline values: CDR1 LGHNA, CDR2 YSLEER. This CDR3 reads CASSQDPGFLNTEAFF. The CDR3 DNA reads as TGCGCCAGCAGCCAAGATCCGGGCTTTTTGAACACTGAAGCTTTCTTT.

This clone was counted between two and nine times. The V gene is TRBV27, the J gene TRBJ1-3; D is undetermined. The germline V and J ends were trimmed by 6 bases and 3 bases, with 15 bases remaining between them. CDR1 and CDR2 from the germline V gene are MNHEY and SMNVEV (reference sequence). The CDR3 has 15 residues. The CDR3 loop reads CASSYSGESGNTIYF. CDR3 bases: TGTGCCAGCAGCTACAGTGGGGAAAGTGGAAACACCATATATTTT.

V usage is TRBV29-1 and J usage is TRBJ1-2; D not certain. V was pared by 4 bases and J by 2 bases, with 14 bases between. Germline V CDR1 and CDR2: SQVTM, ANQGSEA. CDR3 length equals 14 residues. The CDR3 DNA sequence: TGCAGCGTTGGATTTGGAGCCAAAAACTATGGCTACACCTTC. It is translated as CSVGFGAKNYGYTF.

The chain carries TRBV5-6 and TRBJ2-1, with TRBD1 identical over 7 bases. The CDR3 is made up of 12 amino acids. The trim removed 6 bases at V and 10 bases at J, leaving 7 bases unmatched. Per germline, CDR1 SGHDT and CDR2 YYEEEE. The chain's CDR3 is CASKVRGPEQFF. The DNA of the CDR3 is TGTGCCAGCAAGGTTAGGGGGCCGGAGCAGTTCTTC.